This entry lists 12 T cell receptor beta chains sequenced from one sample in a study of response to subunit inactivated influenza vaccine. TCRdb redid the calling of the RT-PCR reads with MiXCR, one entry per CDR3 protein. There are about 500,000 distinct CDR3 sequences in the sample; approximately 13% occur only once, and around 13% lies in the top ten. Sequences were derived from PBMCs from blood, sampled roughly 46 days after vaccination. These TCRs come from a man in his fifties or sixties who received an inactivated influenza vaccine.

The chain carries TRBV12-3 or TRBV12-4 and TRBJ2-1; maybe TRBD2 (5 bases). The ends were cut back, 5 bases at V and 0 bases at J, with 14 bases in the middle. The CDR3 length is 16 residues. DNA for the CDR3: TGTGCCAGCAGTGGCATTGATCGGGGCTCCTACAATGAGCAGTTCTTC. Its protein is CASSGIDRGSYNEQFF.

The V and J genes are TRBV6-1 and TRBJ2-1; no reliable D call. The length of the CDR3 is 15 residues. The V end lost 6 bases, the J end lost 9 bases, and 21 bases lay between the germline ends. CDR1 and CDR2 from the germline V gene are MNHNS and SASEGT. CDR3 coding DNA: TGTGCCAGCAGATCGCAGCTTTGGGGTACCGGTGAGCAGTTCTTC. This translates into CASRSQLWGTGEQFF.

This clonotype was found many times. The chain links TRBV15 to TRBJ1-5; D might be TRBD1 (6 bases). Deletions cut 3 bases from V and 6 bases from J, with 18 bases between. The CDR3 is made up of 16 amino acids. The germline gives CDR1 LNHNV, CDR2 YYDKDF (reference sequence). This CDR3 reads CATSRDKGGMAQPQHF. CDR3 DNA sequence: TGTGCCACCAGCAGGGACAAGGGGGGTATGGCTCAGCCCCAGCATTTT.

A word on this clonotype: Being one base from a much bigger clone, this may be a read error. V is TRBV6-2 or TRBV6-3 and J is TRBJ2-7; D possibly corresponds to TRBD1 (5 bases). Trimming stripped 4 bases from V and 0 bases from J, with 10 bases between. The CDR3 is made up of 14 amino acids. Germline V gene data show CDR1 as MNHEY and CDR2 as SVGEGT. This chain's CDR3 is CASSFRVNSYEQYF. In nucleotides, the CDR3 is TGTGCCAGCAGTTTCAGGGTGAACTCCTACGAGCAGTACTTC.

V gene TRBV7-9 combines with J gene TRBJ2-7; D is perhaps TRBD1 (5 bases). V lost 5 bases, J lost 2 bases, and 16 bases lay in between. Per germline, CDR1 SEHNR and CDR2 FQNEAQ (reference sequence). The CDR3 extends over 15 amino acids. The CDR3 protein is CASSLGDLHPYEQYF. DNA for the CDR3: TGTGCCAGCAGCCTAGGGGATCTGCACCCCTACGAGCAGTACTTC.

The V and J genes are TRBV9 and TRBJ1-5, with a tentative D call TRBD1 (6 bases). Germline lookup yields CDR1 SGDLS and CDR2 YYNGEE. The length of the CDR3 is 14 residues. Between the trimmed V and J ends, which lost 3 bases and 7 bases, there was a span of 14 bases. CDR3 region: CASSGSGESQPQHF. CDR3 DNA: TGTGCCAGCAGCGGATCAGGGGAAAGCCAGCCCCAGCATTTT.

This clonotype turned up a few times. The V call is TRBV28, the J call TRBJ1-5; 7 bases align to TRBD1. V trimming: 3 bases; J trimming: 6 bases; junction bases outside the gene matches: 8. Per the germline V gene, CDR1 is MDHEN and CDR2 is SYDVKM. The CDR3 contains 15 residues. The chain's CDR3 is CASSFRRGGGQPQHF. The CDR3 DNA is TGTGCCAGCAGTTTTCGCCGAGGGGGCGGTCAGCCCCAGCATTTT.

This clonotype was observed a few times. V usage is TRBV6-5 and J usage is TRBJ1-5; D is perhaps TRBD1 (5 bases). Germline CDR1 is MNHEY and CDR2 is SVGAGI. CDR3 length equals 15 residues. V lost 1 base and J 7 bases, leaving 14 bases between the germline ends. The CDR3: CASSYYFGAGQPQHF. CDR3 bases: TGTGCCAGCAGTTACTACTTTGGGGCAGGACAGCCCCAGCATTTT.

This clonotype was seen only a few times. This sequence joins TRBV28 and TRBJ2-1; TRBD2 might be the D (6 bases). The CDR3 length is 16 residues. V was cut by 7 bases and J by 0 bases, with 16 bases left in between. Germline V gene sequence: CDR1 MDHEN, CDR2 SYDVKM. The CDR3 loop is CASNDMGLRSYNEQFF. The CDR3 DNA follows: TGTGCCAGCAATGACATGGGACTTCGCTCCTACAATGAGCAGTTCTTC. Based on the CDR3 plus reference TRBV28 and TRBJ2-1, the full variable domain is DVKVTQSSRYLVKRTGEKVFLECVQDMDHENMFWYRQDPGLGLRLIYFSYDVKMKEKGDIPEGYSVSREKKERFSLILESASTNQTSMYLCASNDMGLRSYNEQFFGPGTRLTVL.

This clonotype was counted a few times. In DNA form, the CDR3 reads TGTGCCAGCAGCCAAGAAACGAACAGGGCGTTCGAAAAACTGTTTTTT. This gives the protein CASSQETNRAFEKLFF. The rearrangement links TRBV4-2 to TRBJ1-4, with D possibly being TRBD1 (6 bases). The ends were cut back, 0 bases at V and 8 bases at J, with 16 bases in the middle. CDR3 size: 16 residues. CDR1 and CDR2 (germline): LGHNA, YNFKEQ.

This chain connects TRBV5-1 to TRBJ2-5; D is ambiguous. The V end lost 1 base, the J end lost 5 bases, and 6 bases lay between the germline ends. The CDR3 has 12 amino acids. CDR1 and CDR2 (germline): SGHRS, YFSETQ. CDR3 nucleotides: TGCGCCAGCAGCTTGACTTTTGAGACCCAGTACTTC. It encodes CASSLTFETQYF.

This sequence joins TRBV6-6 and TRBJ2-7; unclear D gene. The CDR3 is 13 amino acids. Germline V gene sequence: CDR1 MNHNY, CDR2 SVGAGI (reference sequence). Trimming left V 8 bases short and J 4 bases short, with 15 bases between. Here the CDR3 reads CASADRAWYEQYF. CDR3 in DNA: TGTGCCAGCGCTGACCGGGCTTGGTACGAGCAGTACTTC.